Listed below are T cell receptor beta chains from one sample, sequenced in a study of blood T cell repertoires in COVID-19. The method was immunoSEQ multiplex PCR; TCRdb's version includes in-frame clones alone and lacks a portion of them. The sample lists tens of thousands of clones; roughly three quarters were seen once. The specimen was peripheral blood. Receptors were obtained from a woman aged 50 to 65 with acute or convalescent COVID-19. CDR3s include the opening cysteine and the closing phenylalanine or tryptophan. D genes are given only for firm matches. Only part of the rows carry a size: once, few, many, or a class if the clone is expanded.

>TRBV5-4|TRBD2|TRBJ2-2|.
CASRFGGTSVTGELFF
TGTGCCAGCAGATTCGGTGGGACTAGTGTCACCGGGGAGCTGTTTTTT
>TRBV7-2|.|TRBJ2-1|.
CASRTKTVTGSYNEQFF
TGTGCCAGCAGGACCAAGACAGTCACGGGTTCCTACAATGAGCAGTTCTTC
>TRBV2|TRBD1|TRBJ1-2|once
CASSGWGQGANGYTF
TGTGCCAGCAGTGGATGGGGGCAGGGGGCAAATGGCTACACCTTC
>TRBV5-5|.|TRBJ1-2|.
CASSLRRQVGGYTF
TGTGCCAGCAGCTTGCGTCGGCAAGTGGGCGGCTACACCTTC
>TRBV11-2|.|TRBJ2-1|.
CASSPYSEQFF
TGTGCCAGCAGCCCATATAGTGAGCAGTTCTTC
>TRBV3-1/TRBV3-2|.|TRBJ1-5|.
CASSQFQAQPQHF
TGTGCCAGCAGCCAATTTCAGGCCCAGCCCCAGCATTTT
>TRBV7-9|.|TRBJ1-1|.
CAARGVGDTEAFF
TGTGCCGCCAGGGGTGTTGGAGACACTGAAGCTTTCTTT
>TRBV24-1|.|TRBJ1-1|.
CATSGSGPTEAFF
TGTGCCACCAGTGGCTCTGGCCCCACTGAAGCTTTCTTT
>TRBV18|.|TRBJ1-1|.
CASSPPSVIDTEAFF
TGTGCCAGCTCACCACCGTCGGTAATCGACACTGAAGCTTTCTTT
>TRBV6-5|.|TRBJ1-1|.
CASNRRDSLNTEAFF
TGTGCCAGCAACCGAAGGGACTCCTTGAACACTGAAGCTTTCTTT
>TRBV5-1|TRBD2|TRBJ2-2|.
CASSFGTSETGELFF
TGCGCCAGCAGCTTCGGGACTAGCGAGACCGGGGAGCTGTTTTTT
>TRBV29-1|TRBD1|TRBJ1-2|.
CSVEDRGGEHYGYTF
TGCAGCGTTGAAGATAGAGGGGGCGAGCACTATGGCTACACCTTC
>TRBV7-2|TRBD1|TRBJ2-2|once
CASSGQGRNTGELFF
TGTGCCAGCAGCGGACAGGGGCGGAACACCGGGGAGCTGTTTTTT
>TRBV4-1|.|TRBJ2-1|.
CASSQDPQGADEQFF
TGCGCCAGCAGCCAAGATCCCCAGGGTGCCGATGAGCAGTTCTTC
>TRBV12-3/TRBV12-4|.|TRBJ1-2|.
CASRGSGHYGYTF
TGTGCCAGCAGGGGGTCAGGGCACTATGGCTACACCTTC
>TRBV7-2|.|TRBJ1-5|.
CASSAESGLSNQPQHF
TGTGCCAGCAGCGCAGAGTCCGGGTTGAGCAATCAGCCCCAGCATTTT
>TRBV3-1/TRBV3-2|TRBD1|TRBJ1-6|.
CASSQEGGTGVNSPLHF
TGTGCCAGCAGCCAAGAAGGGGGCACAGGGGTCAATTCACCCCTCCACTTT
>TRBV18|TRBD2|TRBJ2-1|.
CASSPPGLADNNEQFF
TGTGCCAGCTCACCCCCAGGACTAGCGGATAACAATGAGCAGTTCTTC
>TRBV6-5|.|TRBJ1-5|.
CASSYVQGNQPQHF
TGTGCCAGCAGTTACGTACAGGGTAATCAGCCCCAGCATTTT
>TRBV18|TRBD1|TRBJ1-3|.
CASSPRGQGASGNTIYF
TGTGCCAGCTCACCGCGCGGGCAGGGGGCCTCTGGAAACACCATATATTTT
>TRBV11-2|TRBD1|TRBJ1-2|.
CASSLIGTGDGYTF
TGTGCCAGCAGCTTAATCGGGACAGGGGATGGCTACACCTTC
>TRBV7-9|.|TRBJ2-5|once
CASSLQMETQYF
TGTGCCAGCAGCTTACAAATGGAGACCCAGTACTTC
>TRBV5-1|.|TRBJ2-3|.
CASSWKTGDSTDTQYF
TGCGCCAGCAGCTGGAAGACAGGAGATTCCACAGATACGCAGTATTTT
>TRBV10-3|TRBD1|TRBJ1-3|.
CAISGGQGASSGNTIYF
TGTGCCATCAGTGGCGGACAGGGGGCTTCCTCTGGAAACACCATATATTTT
>TRBV2|.|TRBJ1-2|.
CASSERGSYGYTF
TGTGCCAGCAGTGAACGGGGTAGCTATGGCTACACCTTC
>TRBV27|TRBD1|TRBJ1-1|.
CASRNRGGTEAFF
TGTGCCAGCAGGAACAGGGGTGGCACTGAAGCTTTCTTT
>TRBV14|.|TRBJ2-1|.
CASSQVNMQFF
TGTGCCAGCAGCCAAGTCAACATGCAGTTCTTC
>TRBV30|.|TRBJ2-3|.
CAWTNGARDTQYF
TGTGCCTGGACCAACGGAGCGCGAGATACGCAGTATTTT
>TRBV6-5|.|TRBJ2-3|.
CASSYSIQRSTDTQYF
TGTGCCAGCAGTTACTCGATCCAGCGGAGCACAGATACGCAGTATTTT
>TRBV6-6|.|TRBJ2-1|.
CASSYPEQVAEQFF
TGTGCCAGCAGTTACCCGGAACAGGTGGCTGAGCAGTTCTTC
>TRBV13|.|TRBJ2-2|.
CASSLGRGRGATGELFF
TGTGCCAGCAGCTTAGGGAGGGGCAGGGGCGCTACCGGGGAGCTGTTTTTT
>TRBV27|.|TRBJ1-6|few
CASSLRSSYNSPLHF
TGTGCCAGCAGTCTTAGATCCTCCTATAATTCACCCCTCCACTTT